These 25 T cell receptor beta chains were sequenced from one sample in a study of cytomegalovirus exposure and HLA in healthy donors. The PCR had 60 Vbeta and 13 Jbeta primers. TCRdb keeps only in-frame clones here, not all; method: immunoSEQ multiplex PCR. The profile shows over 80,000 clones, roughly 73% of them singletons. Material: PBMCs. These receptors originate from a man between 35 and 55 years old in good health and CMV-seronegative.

The CDR3 DNA is TGTGCCAGCAGCTTTAGAGGGGACAGCCTATTAAACACCATATATTTT. Its protein is CASSFRGDSLLNTIYF. The rearrangement joins TRBV11-2 to TRBJ1-3, with TRBD1 matching over 7 bases. J was trimmed by 6 bases and V by 3 bases; bases with no gene match: 11. Germline V CDR1 and CDR2: SGHAT, FQNNGV. The CDR3 consists of 16 residues.

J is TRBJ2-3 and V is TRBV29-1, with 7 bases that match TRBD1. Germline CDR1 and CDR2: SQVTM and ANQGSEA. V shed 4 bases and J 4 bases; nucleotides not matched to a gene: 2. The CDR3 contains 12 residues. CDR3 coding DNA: TGCAGCGTTGCCAGGGGGTCAGATACGCAGTATTTT. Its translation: CSVARGSDTQYF.

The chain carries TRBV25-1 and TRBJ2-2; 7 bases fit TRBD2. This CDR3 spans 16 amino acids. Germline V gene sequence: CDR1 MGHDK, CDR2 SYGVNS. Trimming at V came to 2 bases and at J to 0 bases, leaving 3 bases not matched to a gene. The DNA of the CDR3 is TGTGCCAGCAGTGAACCGGGGGGAACGAACACCGGGGAGCTGTTTTTT. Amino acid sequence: CASSEPGGTNTGELFF.

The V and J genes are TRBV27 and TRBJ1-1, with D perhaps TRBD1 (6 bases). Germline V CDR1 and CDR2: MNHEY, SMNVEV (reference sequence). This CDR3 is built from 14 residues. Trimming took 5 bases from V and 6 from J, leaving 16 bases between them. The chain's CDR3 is CASSPQGSYPEAFF. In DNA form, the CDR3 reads TGTGCCAGCAGTCCACAGGGATCGTATCCTGAAGCTTTCTTT.

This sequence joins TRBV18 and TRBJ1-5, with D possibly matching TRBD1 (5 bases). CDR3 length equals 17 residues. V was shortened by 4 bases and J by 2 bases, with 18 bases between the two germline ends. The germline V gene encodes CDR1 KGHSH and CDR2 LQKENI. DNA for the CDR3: TGTGCCAGCTCACGGGTCAGGGAGGTTACTGGCAATCAGCCCCAGCATTTT. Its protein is CASSRVREVTGNQPQHF.

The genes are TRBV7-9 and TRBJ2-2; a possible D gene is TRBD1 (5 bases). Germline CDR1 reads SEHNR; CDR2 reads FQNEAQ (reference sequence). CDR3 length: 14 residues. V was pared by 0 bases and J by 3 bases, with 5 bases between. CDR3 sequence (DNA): TGTGCCAGCAGCTTAGCAGGGGACACCGGGGAGCTGTTTTTT. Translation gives CASSLAGDTGELFF.

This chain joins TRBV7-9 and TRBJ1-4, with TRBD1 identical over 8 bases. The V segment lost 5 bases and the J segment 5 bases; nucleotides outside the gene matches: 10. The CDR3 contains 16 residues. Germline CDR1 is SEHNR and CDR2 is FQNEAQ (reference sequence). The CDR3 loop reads CASSVGSGQENEKLFF. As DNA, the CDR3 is TGTGCCAGCAGCGTAGGATCGGGACAGGAAAATGAAAAACTGTTTTTT.

The DNA of the CDR3 is TGTGCCAGCAGCTACCGGTGGGGGGGGCAAGAGACCCAGTACTTC. Protein: CASSYRWGGQETQYF. The rearrangement links TRBV7-8 to TRBJ2-5, with 7 bases lining up with TRBD2. The CDR3 totals 15 residues. The V segment lost 4 bases and the J segment 2 bases; nucleotides outside the gene matches: 7. Per the germline V gene, CDR1 is SGHVS and CDR2 is FQNEAQ.

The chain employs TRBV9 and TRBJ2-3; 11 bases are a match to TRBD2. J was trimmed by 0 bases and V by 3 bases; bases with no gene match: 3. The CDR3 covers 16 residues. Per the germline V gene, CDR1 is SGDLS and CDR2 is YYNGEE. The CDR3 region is CASSGRLAGSTDTQYF. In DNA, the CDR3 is TGTGCCAGCAGCGGCCGACTAGCGGGGAGCACAGATACGCAGTATTTT. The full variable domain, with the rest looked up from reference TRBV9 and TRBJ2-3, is DSGVTQTPKHLITATGQRVTLRCSPRSGDLSVYWYQQSLDQGLQFLIQYYNGEERAKGNILERFSAQQFPDLHSELNLSSLELGDSALYFCASSGRLAGSTDTQYFGPGTRLTVL.

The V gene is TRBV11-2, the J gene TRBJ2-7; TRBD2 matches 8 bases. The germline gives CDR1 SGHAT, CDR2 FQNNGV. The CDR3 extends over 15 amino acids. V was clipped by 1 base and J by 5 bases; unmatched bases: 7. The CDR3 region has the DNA TGTGCCAGCAGCTTAGCGGGGGGGTTTCTAAACGAGCAGTACTTC. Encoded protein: CASSLAGGFLNEQYF.

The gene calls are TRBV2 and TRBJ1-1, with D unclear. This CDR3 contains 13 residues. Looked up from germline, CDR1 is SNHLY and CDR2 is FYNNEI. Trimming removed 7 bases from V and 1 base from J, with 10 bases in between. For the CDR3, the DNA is TGTGCCAGCAACGACGAGGCGAACACTGAAGCTTTCTTT. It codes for CASNDEANTEAFF. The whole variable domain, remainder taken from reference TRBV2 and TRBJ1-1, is EPEVTQTPSHQVTQMGQEVILRCVPISNHLYFYWYRQILGQKVEFLVSFYNNEISEKSEIFDDQFSVERPDGSNFTLKIRSTKLEDSAMYFCASNDEANTEAFFGQGTRLTVV.

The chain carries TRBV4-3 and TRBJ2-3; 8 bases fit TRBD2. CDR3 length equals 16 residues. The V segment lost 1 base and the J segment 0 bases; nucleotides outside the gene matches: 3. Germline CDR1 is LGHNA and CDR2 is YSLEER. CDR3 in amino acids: CASSQVAGGSTDTQYF. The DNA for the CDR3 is TGCGCCAGCAGCCAAGTGGCGGGGGGAAGCACAGATACGCAGTATTTT.

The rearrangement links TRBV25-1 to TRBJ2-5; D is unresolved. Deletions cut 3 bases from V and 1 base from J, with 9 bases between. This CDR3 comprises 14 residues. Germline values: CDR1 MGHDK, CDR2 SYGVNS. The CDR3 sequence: CASSDRHLQETQYF. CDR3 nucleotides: TGTGCCAGCAGTGACCGACACCTCCAAGAGACCCAGTACTTC.

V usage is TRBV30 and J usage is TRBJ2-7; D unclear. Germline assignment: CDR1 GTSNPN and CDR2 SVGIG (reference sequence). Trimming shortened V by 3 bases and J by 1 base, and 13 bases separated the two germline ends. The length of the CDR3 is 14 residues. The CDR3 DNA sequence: TGTGCCTGGAGAGAACCTCCGAGTTCCTACGAGCAGTACTTC. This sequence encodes CAWREPPSSYEQYF.

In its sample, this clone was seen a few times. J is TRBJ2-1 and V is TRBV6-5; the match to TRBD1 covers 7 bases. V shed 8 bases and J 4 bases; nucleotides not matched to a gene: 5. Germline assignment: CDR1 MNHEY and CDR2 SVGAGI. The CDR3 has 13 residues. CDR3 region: CASQTGRYNEQFF. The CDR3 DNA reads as TGTGCCAGCCAGACAGGGAGATACAATGAGCAGTTCTTC.

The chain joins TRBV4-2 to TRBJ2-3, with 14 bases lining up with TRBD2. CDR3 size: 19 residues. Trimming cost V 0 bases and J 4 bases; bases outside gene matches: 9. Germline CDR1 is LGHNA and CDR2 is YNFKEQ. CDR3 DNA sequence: TGTGCCAGCAGCCAAGATCCGACTAGCGGGGGGGCTAGGGCAGATACGCAGTATTTT. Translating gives CASSQDPTSGGARADTQYF.

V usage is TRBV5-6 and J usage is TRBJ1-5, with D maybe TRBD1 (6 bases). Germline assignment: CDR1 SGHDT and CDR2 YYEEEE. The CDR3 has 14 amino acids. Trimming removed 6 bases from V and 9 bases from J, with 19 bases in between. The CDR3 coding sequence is TGTGCCAGCACCACACTAGGGGGACGGGCGCCCCAGCATTTT. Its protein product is CASTTLGGRAPQHF.

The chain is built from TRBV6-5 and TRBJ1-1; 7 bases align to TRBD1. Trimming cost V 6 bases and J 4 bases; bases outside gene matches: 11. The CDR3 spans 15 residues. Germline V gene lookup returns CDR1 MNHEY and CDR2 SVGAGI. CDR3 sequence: CASSPTDRVITEAFF. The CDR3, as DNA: TGTGCCAGCAGCCCCACCGACAGGGTAATCACTGAAGCTTTCTTT.

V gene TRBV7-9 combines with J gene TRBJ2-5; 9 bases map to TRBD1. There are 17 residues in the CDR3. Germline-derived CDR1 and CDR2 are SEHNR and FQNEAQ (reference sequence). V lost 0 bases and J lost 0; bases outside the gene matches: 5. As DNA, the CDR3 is TGTGCCAGCAGCTTAGCGACAGGGGGATGGTACCAAGAGACCCAGTACTTC. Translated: CASSLATGGWYQETQYF.

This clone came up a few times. The CDR3 region has the DNA TGTGCCATCAGCCCACTACCAGAGAATTCACCCCTCCACTTT. This sequence encodes CAISPLPENSPLHF. The V call is TRBV10-3, the J call TRBJ1-6; no clear D gene. Germline-derived CDR1 and CDR2 are ENHRY and SYGVKD. CDR3 size: 14 residues. V was pared by 6 bases and J by 7 bases, with 13 bases between.

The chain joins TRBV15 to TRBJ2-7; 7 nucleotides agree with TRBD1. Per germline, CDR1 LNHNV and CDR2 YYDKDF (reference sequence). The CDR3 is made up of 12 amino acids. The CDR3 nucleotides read TGTGCCACCAGCAGAGACCTCCGGGACAGACAGGTC. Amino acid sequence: CATSRDLRDRQV.

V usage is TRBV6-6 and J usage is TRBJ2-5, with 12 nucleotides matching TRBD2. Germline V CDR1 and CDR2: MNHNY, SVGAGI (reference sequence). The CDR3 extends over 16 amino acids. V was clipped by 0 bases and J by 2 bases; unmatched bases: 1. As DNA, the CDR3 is TGTGCCAGCAGTTACTCGGGGACTAGCGGGCAAGAGACCCAGTACTTC. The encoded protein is CASSYSGTSGQETQYF.

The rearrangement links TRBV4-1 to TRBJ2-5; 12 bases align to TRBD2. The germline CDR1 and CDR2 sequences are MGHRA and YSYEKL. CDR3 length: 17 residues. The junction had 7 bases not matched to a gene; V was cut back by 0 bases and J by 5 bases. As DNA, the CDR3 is TGCGCCAGCAGCCAAGAGGCCCTAGCGGGGGGGTTGGAGACCCAGTACTTC. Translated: CASSQEALAGGLETQYF.

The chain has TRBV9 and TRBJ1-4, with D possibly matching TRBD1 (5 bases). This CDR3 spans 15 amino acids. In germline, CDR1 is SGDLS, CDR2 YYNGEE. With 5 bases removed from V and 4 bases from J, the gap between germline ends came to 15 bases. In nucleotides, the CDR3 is TGTGCCAGCAGTCAAAGGGGCAGTTATAATGAAAAACTGTTTTTT. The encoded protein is CASSQRGSYNEKLFF.

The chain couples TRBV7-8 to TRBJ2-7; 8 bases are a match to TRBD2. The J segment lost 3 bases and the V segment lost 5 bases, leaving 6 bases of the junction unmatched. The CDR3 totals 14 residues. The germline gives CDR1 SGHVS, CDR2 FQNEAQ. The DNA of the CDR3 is TGTGCCAGCAGCCCGGGGGGGCAATTCTACGAGCAGTACTTC. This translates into CASSPGGQFYEQYF.